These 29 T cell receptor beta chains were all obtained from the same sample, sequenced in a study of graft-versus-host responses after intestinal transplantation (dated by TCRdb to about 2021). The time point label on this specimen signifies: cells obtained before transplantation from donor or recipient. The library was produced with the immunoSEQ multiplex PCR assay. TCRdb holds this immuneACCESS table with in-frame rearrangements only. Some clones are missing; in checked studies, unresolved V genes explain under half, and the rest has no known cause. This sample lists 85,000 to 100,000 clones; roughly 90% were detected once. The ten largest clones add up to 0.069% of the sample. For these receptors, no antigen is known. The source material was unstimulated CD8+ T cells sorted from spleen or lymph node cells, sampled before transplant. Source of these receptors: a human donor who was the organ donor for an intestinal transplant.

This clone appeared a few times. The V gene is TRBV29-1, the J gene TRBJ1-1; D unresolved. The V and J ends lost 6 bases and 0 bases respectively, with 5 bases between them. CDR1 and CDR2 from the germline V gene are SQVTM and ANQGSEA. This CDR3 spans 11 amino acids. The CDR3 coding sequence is TGCAGCGTGCCAGTGAACACTGAAGCTTTCTTT. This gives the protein CSVPVNTEAFF.

The CDR3 here is CASSFVESSYNEQFF. DNA of the CDR3: TGTGCCAGCAGTTTCGTTGAGAGCTCCTACAATGAGCAGTTCTTC. V is TRBV27 and J is TRBJ2-1; D gene unclear. CDR1 and CDR2 (germline): MNHEY, SMNVEV (reference sequence). V was shortened by 3 bases and J by 0 bases, with 9 bases between the two germline ends. The CDR3 sequence is 15 residues long.

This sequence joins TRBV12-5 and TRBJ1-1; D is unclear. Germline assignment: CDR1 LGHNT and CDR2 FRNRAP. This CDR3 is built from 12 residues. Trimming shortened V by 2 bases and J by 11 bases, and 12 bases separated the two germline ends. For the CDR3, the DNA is TGTGCTAGTGGTTTGCTCCGCCAAGAGGCTTTCTTT. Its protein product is CASGLLRQEAFF.

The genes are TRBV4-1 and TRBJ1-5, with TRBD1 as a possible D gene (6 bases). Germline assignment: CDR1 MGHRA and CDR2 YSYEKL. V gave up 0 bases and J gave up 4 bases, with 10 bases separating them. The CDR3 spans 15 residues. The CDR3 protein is CASSQEDRNNQPQHF. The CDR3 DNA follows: TGCGCCAGCAGCCAAGAGGACAGAAATAATCAGCCCCAGCATTTT.

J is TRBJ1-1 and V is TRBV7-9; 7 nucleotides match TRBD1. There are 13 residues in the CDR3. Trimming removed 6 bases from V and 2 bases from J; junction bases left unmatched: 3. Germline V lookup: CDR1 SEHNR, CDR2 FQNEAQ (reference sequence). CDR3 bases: TGTGCCAGCAGGGCAGGGGGAAACACTGAAGCTTTCTTT. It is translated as CASRAGGNTEAFF.

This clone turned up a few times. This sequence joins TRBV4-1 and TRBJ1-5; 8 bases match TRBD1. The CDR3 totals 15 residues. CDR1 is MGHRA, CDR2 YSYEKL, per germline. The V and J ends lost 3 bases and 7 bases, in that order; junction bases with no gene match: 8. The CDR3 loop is CASSQEQGGQQPQHF. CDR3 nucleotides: TGCGCCAGCAGCCAGGAACAGGGGGGACAACAGCCCCAGCATTTT.

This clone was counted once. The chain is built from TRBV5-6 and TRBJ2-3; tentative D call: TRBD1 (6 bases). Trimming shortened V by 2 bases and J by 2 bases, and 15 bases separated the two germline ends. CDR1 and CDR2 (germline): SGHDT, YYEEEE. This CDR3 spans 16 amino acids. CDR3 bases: TGTGCCAGCAGCTTAACATCAGGGGAATTCACAGATACGCAGTATTTT. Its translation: CASSLTSGEFTDTQYF.

The CDR3 nucleotides read TGCGCCAGCAGCTCATCCTGGCCAGGAAACACCATATATTTT. Protein sequence: CASSSSWPGNTIYF. This chain links TRBV4-1 with TRBJ1-3; D call uncertain. The length of the CDR3 is 14 residues. V gave up 5 bases and J gave up 4 bases, with 12 bases separating them. Germline CDR1 and CDR2: MGHRA and YSYEKL.

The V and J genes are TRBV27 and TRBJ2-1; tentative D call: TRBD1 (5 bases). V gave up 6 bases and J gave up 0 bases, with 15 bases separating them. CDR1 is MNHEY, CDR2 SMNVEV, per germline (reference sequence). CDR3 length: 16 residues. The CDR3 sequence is CASSTDSESSYNEQFF. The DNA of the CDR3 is TGTGCCAGCAGCACCGACAGCGAAAGCTCCTACAATGAGCAGTTCTTC.

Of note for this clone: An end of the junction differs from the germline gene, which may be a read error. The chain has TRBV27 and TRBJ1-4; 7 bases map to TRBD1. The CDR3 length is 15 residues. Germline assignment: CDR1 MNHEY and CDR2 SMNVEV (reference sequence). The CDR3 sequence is CASSLQTGSNEKLFF. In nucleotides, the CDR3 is TGTGCCAGCAGTCTTCAGACAGGGTCTAACGAAAAACTGTTTTTT.

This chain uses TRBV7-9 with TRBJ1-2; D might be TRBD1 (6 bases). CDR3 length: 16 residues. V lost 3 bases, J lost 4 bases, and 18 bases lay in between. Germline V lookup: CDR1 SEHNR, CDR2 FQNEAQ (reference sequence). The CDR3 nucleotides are TGTGCCAGCAGCTTCCGGAGCGGACAGTTTGGCTATGGCTACACCTTC. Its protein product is CASSFRSGQFGYGYTF.

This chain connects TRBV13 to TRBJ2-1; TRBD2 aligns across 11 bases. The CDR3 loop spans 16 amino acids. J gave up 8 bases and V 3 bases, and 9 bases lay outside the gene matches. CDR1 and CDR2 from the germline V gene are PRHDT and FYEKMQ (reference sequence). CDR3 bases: TGTGCCAGCAGCTTCTGGGCTAGCGGGGGGCTAGATGAGCAGTTCTTC. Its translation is CASSFWASGGLDEQFF.

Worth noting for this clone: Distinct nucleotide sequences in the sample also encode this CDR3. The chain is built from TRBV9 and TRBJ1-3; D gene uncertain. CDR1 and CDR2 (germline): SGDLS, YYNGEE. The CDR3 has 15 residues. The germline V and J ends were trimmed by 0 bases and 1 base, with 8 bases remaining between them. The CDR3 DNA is TGTGCCAGCAGCGTAGGTGGAGGGTCTGGAAACACCATATATTTT. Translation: CASSVGGGSGNTIYF. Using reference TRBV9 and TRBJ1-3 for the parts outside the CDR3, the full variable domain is DSGVTQTPKHLITATGQRVTLRCSPRSGDLSVYWYQQSLDQGLQFLIQYYNGEERAKGNILERFSAQQFPDLHSELNLSSLELGDSALYFCASSVGGGSGNTIYFGEGSWLTVV.

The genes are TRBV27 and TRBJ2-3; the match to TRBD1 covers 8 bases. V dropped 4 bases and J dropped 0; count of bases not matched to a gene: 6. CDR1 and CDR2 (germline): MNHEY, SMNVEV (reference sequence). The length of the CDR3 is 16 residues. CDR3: CASSSPGQDSTDTQYF. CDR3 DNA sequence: TGTGCCAGCAGTTCTCCGGGACAGGATAGCACAGATACGCAGTATTTT.

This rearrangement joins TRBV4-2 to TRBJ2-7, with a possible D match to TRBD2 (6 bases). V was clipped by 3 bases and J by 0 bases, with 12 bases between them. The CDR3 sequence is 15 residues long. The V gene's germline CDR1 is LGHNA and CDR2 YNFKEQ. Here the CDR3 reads CASSQGLPSSYEQYF. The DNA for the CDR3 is TGTGCCAGCAGCCAGGGACTGCCGAGCTCCTACGAGCAGTACTTC.

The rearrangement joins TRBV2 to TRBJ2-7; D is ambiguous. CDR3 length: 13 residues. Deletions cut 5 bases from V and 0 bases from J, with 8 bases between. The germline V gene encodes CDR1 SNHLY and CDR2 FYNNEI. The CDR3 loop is CASSLRSSYEQYF. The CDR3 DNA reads TGTGCCAGCAGTCTACGGAGCTCCTACGAGCAGTACTTC. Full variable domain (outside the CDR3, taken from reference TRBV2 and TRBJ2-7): EPEVTQTPSHQVTQMGQEVILRCVPISNHLYFYWYRQILGQKVEFLVSFYNNEISEKSEIFDDQFSVERPDGSNFTLKIRSTKLEDSAMYFCASSLRSSYEQYFGPGTRLTVT.

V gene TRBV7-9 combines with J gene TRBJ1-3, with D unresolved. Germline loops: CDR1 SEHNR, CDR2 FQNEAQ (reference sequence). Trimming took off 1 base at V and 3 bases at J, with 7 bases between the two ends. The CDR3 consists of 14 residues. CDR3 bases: TGTGCCAGCAGCTTAGGTGGGAGTGGAAACACCATATATTTT. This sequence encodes CASSLGGSGNTIYF. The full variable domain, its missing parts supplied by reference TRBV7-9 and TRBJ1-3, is DTGVSQNPRHKITKRGQNVTFRCDPISEHNRLYWYRQTLGQGPEFLTYFQNEAQLEKSRLLSDRFSAERPKGSFSTLEIQRTEQGDSAMYLCASSLGGSGNTIYFGEGSWLTVV.

Here the CDR3 DNA reads TGTGCCACCAGCAGAGATTCTGCGGGGGCCAACGTCCTGACTTTC. Amino acid sequence: CATSRDSAGANVLTF. The rearrangement joins TRBV15 to TRBJ2-6; D is unclear. The germline CDR1 and CDR2 sequences are LNHNV and YYDKDF (reference sequence). The CDR3 has 15 residues. Trimming left V 0 bases short and J 4 bases short, with 7 bases between.

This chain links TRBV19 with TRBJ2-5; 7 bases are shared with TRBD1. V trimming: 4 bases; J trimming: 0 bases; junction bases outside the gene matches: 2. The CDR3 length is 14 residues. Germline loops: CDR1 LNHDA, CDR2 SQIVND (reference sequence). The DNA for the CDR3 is TGTGCCAGTAGTACCAGGGGGTACCAAGAGACCCAGTACTTC. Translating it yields CASSTRGYQETQYF.

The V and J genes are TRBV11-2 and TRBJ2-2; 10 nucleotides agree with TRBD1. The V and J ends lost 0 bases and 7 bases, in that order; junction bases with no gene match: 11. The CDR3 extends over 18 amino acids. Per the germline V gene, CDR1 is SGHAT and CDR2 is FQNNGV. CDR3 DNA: TGTGCCAGCAGCTTAGATGGGGCGGGACAGGGGTTGATCGGGGAGCTGTTTTTT. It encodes CASSLDGAGQGLIGELFF.

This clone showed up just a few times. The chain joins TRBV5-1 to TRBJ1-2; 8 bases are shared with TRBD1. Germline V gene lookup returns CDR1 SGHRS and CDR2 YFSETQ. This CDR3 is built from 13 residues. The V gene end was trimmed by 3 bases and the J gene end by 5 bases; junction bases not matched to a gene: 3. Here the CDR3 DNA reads TGCGCCAGCAGCTATGGGACAGGTTATGGCTACACCTTC. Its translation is CASSYGTGYGYTF.

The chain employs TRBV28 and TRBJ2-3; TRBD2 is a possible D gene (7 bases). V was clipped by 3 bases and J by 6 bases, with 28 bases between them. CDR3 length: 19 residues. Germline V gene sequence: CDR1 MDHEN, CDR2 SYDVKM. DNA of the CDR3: TGTGCCAGCAGTTTGAGTTGGGGGGGCGCGTCTCTGGATTTTGATACGCAGTATTTT. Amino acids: CASSLSWGGASLDFDTQYF.

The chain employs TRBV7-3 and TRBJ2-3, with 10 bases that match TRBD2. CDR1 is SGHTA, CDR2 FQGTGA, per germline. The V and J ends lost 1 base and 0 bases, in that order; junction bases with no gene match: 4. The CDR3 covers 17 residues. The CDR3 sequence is CASSLKTSGPSTDTQYF. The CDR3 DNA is TGTGCCAGCAGCTTAAAGACTAGCGGGCCTAGCACAGATACGCAGTATTTT.

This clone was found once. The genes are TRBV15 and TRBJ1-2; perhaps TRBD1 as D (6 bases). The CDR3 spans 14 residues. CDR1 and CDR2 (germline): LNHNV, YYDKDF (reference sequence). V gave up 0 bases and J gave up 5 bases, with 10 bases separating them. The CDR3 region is CATSREGGEYGYTF. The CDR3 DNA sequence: TGTGCCACCAGCAGAGAAGGGGGGGAGTATGGCTACACCTTC.

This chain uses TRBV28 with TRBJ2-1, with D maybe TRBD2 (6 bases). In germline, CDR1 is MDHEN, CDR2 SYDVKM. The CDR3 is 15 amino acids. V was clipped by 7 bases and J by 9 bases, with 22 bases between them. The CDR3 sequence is CASINRDSNLSEQFF. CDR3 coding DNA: TGTGCCAGCATTAACCGGGACTCTAACCTCAGTGAGCAGTTCTTC.

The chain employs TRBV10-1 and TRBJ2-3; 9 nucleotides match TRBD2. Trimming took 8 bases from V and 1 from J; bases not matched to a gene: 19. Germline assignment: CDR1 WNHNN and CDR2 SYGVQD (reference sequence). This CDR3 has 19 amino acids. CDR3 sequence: CASPISRGAGGEGTDTQYF. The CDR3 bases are TGCGCCAGCCCCATTTCCCGGGGGGCGGGAGGGGAGGGCACAGATACGCAGTATTTT.

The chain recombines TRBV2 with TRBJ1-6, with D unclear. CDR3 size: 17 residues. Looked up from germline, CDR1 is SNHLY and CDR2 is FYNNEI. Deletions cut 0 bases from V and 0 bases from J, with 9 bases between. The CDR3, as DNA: TGTGCCAGCAGTGAAGCGGGTTGGAGCTCCTATAATTCACCCCTCCACTTT. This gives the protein CASSEAGWSSYNSPLHF.

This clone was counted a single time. The CDR3 protein is CAWSAGTRGSYEQYF. CDR3 sequence (DNA): TGTGCCTGGAGCGCAGGGACTCGGGGTTCCTACGAGCAGTACTTC. This sequence joins TRBV30 and TRBJ2-7, with a tentative D call TRBD2 (6 bases). Per the germline V gene, CDR1 is GTSNPN and CDR2 is SVGIG (reference sequence). The CDR3 is made up of 15 amino acids. Trimming left V 3 bases short and J 1 base short, with 16 bases between.

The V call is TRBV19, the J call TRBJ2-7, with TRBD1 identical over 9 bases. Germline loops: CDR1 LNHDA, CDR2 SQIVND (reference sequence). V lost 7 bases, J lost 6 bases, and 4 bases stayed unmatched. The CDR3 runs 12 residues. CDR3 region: CASKNRGLEQYF. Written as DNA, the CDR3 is TGTGCCAGTAAAAACAGGGGGCTCGAGCAGTACTTC. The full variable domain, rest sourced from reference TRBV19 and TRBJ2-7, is DGGITQSPKYLFRKEGQNVTLSCEQNLNHDAMYWYRQDPGQGLRLIYYSQIVNDFQKGDIAEGYSVSREKKESFPLTVTSAQKNPTAFYLCASKNRGLEQYFGPGTRLTVT.